This T cell receptor beta chain was identified in a study of identical twins. Points from the study as a whole: Memory repertoires showed no such pattern, whereas abundant cord blood beta clonotypes carried fewer insertions. Weaker excess sharing between twins was seen in beta out-of-frame sequences.

Trimming at V came to 5 bases and at J to 4 bases, leaving 2 bases not matched to a gene. This CDR3 region has 13 residues. Germline CDR1 and CDR2: ENHRY and SYGVKD. In TCRdb, the 5' RACE reads were re-called with MiXCR into one record per CDR3 protein. The top ten hold about 0.91% of the sample, which has 400,000 to 550,000 distinct CDR3 sequences, about 20% seen once. This clonotype was counted at least ten times. Antigen: not known. These sequences were also reported in another study, on T cells expressing NK-cell markers. That paper states: Of CD8+ T cells, 1.0-7.0% belonged to dominant NKG2C+ clonotypes in five to seven donors.

This TCR came from a woman younger than 35 in good health. This chain uses TRBV10-3 with TRBJ1-1; TRBD1 agrees at 9 bases. Sequencing used CD4+ T cells sorted from blood. DNA of the CDR3: TGTGCCATCAGTAAGGACAGGGGCACTGAAGCTTTCTTT. It is translated as CAISKDRGTEAFF.